The 26 T cell receptor beta chains presented below share a single source sample, sequenced in a study of post-analysis software for immune sequencing data. Study-wide results and limits: Patients had higher frequencies than controls of roughly 5 TRBV segments, including TRBV5-6, TRBV5-1 and TRBV20-1.

Prepared TCR beta cDNA libraries contained unique molecular identifiers. TCRdb passed the PCR reads through MiXCR, listing each CDR3 protein once. The sample holds some 690,000 distinct CDR3 sequences, approximately 30% seen once. No antigen is known for these receptors. The sample was blood. Receptors originate from a girl aged 5 to 17 with multiple sclerosis.

Concerning this clonotype: The junction departs from the called germline gene at one end, perhaps through a read error. The V call is TRBV4-1, the J call TRBJ2-5, with a tentative D call TRBD2 (6 bases). Germline V gives CDR1 MGHRA, CDR2 YSYEKL. The CDR3 spans 16 residues. This chain's CDR3 is CVSSQEGLRLHETQYF. DNA of the CDR3: TGCGTCAGCAGCCAAGAAGGACTAAGATTGCACGAGACCCAGTACTTC.

This clonotype was counted at least ten times. The chain joins TRBV28 to TRBJ2-1; D perhaps matches TRBD1 (5 bases). Trimming left V 7 bases short and J 0 bases short, with 13 bases between. The CDR3 contains 15 residues. Germline assignment: CDR1 MDHEN and CDR2 SYDVKM. Here the CDR3 reads CASTDQGSSYNEQFF. The CDR3 DNA sequence: TGTGCCAGCACCGATCAGGGTAGCTCCTACAATGAGCAGTTCTTC.

The J gene is TRBJ2-3, the V gene TRBV5-1; D unclear. V lost 0 bases and J lost 5, with 7 bases in between. The germline CDR1 and CDR2 sequences are SGHRS and YFSETQ. The CDR3 length is 13 residues. CDR3 region: CASSLAVRDTQYF. Here the CDR3 DNA reads TGCGCCAGCAGCTTGGCCGTTCGAGATACGCAGTATTTT.

The genes are TRBV25-1 and TRBJ1-1; TRBD1 agrees at 9 bases. The CDR3 has 13 amino acids. Unmatched junction bases numbered 2, after V lost 6 bases and J lost 3 bases. The germline V gene has CDR1 MGHDK and CDR2 SYGVNS. The CDR3 bases are TGTGCCAGCAGCGACAGGGGGGACACTGAAGCTTTCTTT. It translates to CASSDRGDTEAFF.

The J gene is TRBJ2-5, the V gene TRBV20-1, with D unclear. Germline values: CDR1 DFQATT, CDR2 SNEGSKA (reference sequence). The CDR3 contains 13 residues. The CDR3 loop is CSLGEAAQETQYF. The CDR3, as DNA: TGCAGCCTCGGTGAGGCAGCCCAAGAGACCCAGTACTTC.

This clonotype was counted a few times. This chain joins TRBV24-1 and TRBJ2-7; 7 bases are a match to TRBD2. The CDR3 totals 14 residues. Losses at the gene ends were 2 bases for V and 1 base for J; bases not matched to a gene: 1. CDR1 and CDR2 from the germline V gene are KGHDR and SFDVKD. The CDR3: CATSDSGGSYEQYF. DNA of the CDR3: TGTGCCACCAGTGATTCCGGGGGGTCCTACGAGCAGTACTTC.

This clonotype was observed at least ten times. The rearrangement links TRBV20-1 to TRBJ2-3; no firm D call. Trimming shortened V by 4 bases and J by 4 bases, and 6 bases separated the two germline ends. The CDR3 extends over 11 amino acids. Germline V gene sequence: CDR1 DFQATT, CDR2 SNEGSKA (reference sequence). For the CDR3, the DNA is TGCAGTGCTAAGTTCGCAGATACGCAGTATTTT. It translates to CSAKFADTQYF.

This clonotype was seen at least ten times. V gene TRBV29-1 combines with J gene TRBJ2-7, with a possible D match to TRBD2 (6 bases). V was shortened by 6 bases and J by 6 bases, with 18 bases between the two germline ends. This CDR3 comprises 13 residues. CDR1 is SQVTM, CDR2 ANQGSEA, per germline. Written as DNA, the CDR3 is TGCAGCGTCGGACGCGGAGGGAGAGGCGAGCAGTACTTC. Protein product: CSVGRGGRGEQYF.

In this sample, this clonotype turned up a few times. The genes are TRBV27 and TRBJ1-5; perhaps TRBD1 as D (5 bases). Germline-derived CDR1 and CDR2 are MNHEY and SMNVEV (reference sequence). Trimming removed 4 bases from V and 5 bases from J, with 18 bases in between. The CDR3 covers 16 residues. CDR3 sequence: CASSSRTGVVDQPQHF. CDR3 nucleotide sequence: TGTGCCAGCAGTTCCCGGACGGGGGTCGTCGATCAGCCCCAGCATTTT.

This clonotype was recorded many times. The chain couples TRBV29-1 to TRBJ1-2; D possibly corresponds to TRBD1 (5 bases). The V and J ends lost 5 bases and 4 bases respectively, with 11 bases between them. The V gene's germline CDR1 is SQVTM and CDR2 ANQGSEA. CDR3 length: 12 residues. DNA of the CDR3: TGCAGCGTTCAGGGCGGGAGCTATGGCTACACCTTC. Translating it yields CSVQGGSYGYTF.

This clonotype showed up just a few times. This sequence joins TRBV25-1 and TRBJ1-2, with 8 bases that match TRBD1. CDR1 MGHDK and CDR2 SYGVNS come from the germline V gene. J lost 4 bases, V lost 4 bases, and 11 bases had no gene match. CDR3 length: 16 residues. The CDR3 loop is CASSGPGTGLPYGYTF. The CDR3 region has the DNA TGTGCCAGCAGTGGACCCGGGACAGGACTACCCTATGGCTACACCTTC.

This chain joins TRBV29-1 and TRBJ1-2; D gene unclear. The CDR3 loop spans 11 amino acids. Germline CDR1 reads SQVTM; CDR2 reads ANQGSEA. Between the trimmed V and J ends, which lost 7 bases and 0 bases, there was a span of 6 bases. This CDR3 is CSAETNYGYTF. The CDR3 DNA follows: TGCAGCGCTGAGACTAACTATGGCTACACCTTC.

This clonotype was found a few times. The V gene is TRBV20-1, the J gene TRBJ2-3; either TRBD1 or TRBD2 may supply D (5 bases each). Germline lookup yields CDR1 DFQATT and CDR2 SNEGSKA (reference sequence). With 1 base removed from V and 0 bases from J, the gap between germline ends came to 11 bases. The CDR3 loop spans 15 amino acids. In DNA form, the CDR3 reads TGCAGTGCTAGAGTTGGGACGCACAGCACAGATACGCAGTATTTT. Translating gives CSARVGTHSTDTQYF.

This clonotype was found many times. The genes are TRBV29-1 and TRBJ2-5; weak D call: TRBD2 (6 bases). V was shortened by 5 bases and J by 2 bases, with 12 bases between the two germline ends. From germline, CDR1 is SQVTM and CDR2 ANQGSEA. The CDR3 consists of 13 residues. The CDR3 DNA reads as TGCAGCGTTCTTGGGGGGACGCAAGAGACCCAGTACTTC. It encodes CSVLGGTQETQYF.

This clonotype was recorded a few times. The CDR3 region has the DNA TGTGCCAGCAGCTCAAAGTCGTCCCAAGAGACCCAGTACTTC. This translates into CASSSKSSQETQYF. V gene TRBV7-9 combines with J gene TRBJ2-5; D is uncertain. Germline-derived CDR1 and CDR2 are SEHNR and FQNEAQ (reference sequence). This CDR3 region has 14 residues. Trimming took 4 bases from V and 1 from J, leaving 10 bases between them.

V is TRBV20-1 and J is TRBJ2-1, with TRBD2 identical over 11 bases. This CDR3 has 15 amino acids. Germline V gene data show CDR1 as DFQATT and CDR2 as SNEGSKA (reference sequence). J lost 5 bases, V lost 3 bases, and 6 bases had no gene match. CDR3 region: CSASGGTSGNNEQFF. CDR3 nucleotides: TGCAGTGCTAGTGGGGGGACTAGCGGAAACAATGAGCAGTTCTTC.

The chain couples TRBV12-3 or TRBV12-4 to TRBJ2-3, with D unclear. The CDR3 runs to 16 residues. V lost 6 bases to trimming and J lost 8 bases, with 24 bases between them. CDR3 amino acids: CASRPGARGVAGTQYF. DNA for the CDR3: TGTGCCAGCAGGCCCGGCGCGCGCGGAGTTGCAGGTACGCAGTATTTT.

The genes are TRBV28 and TRBJ1-2; D might be TRBD1 (5 bases). V lost 3 bases, J lost 0 bases, and 14 bases lay in between. Germline lookup yields CDR1 MDHEN and CDR2 SYDVKM. This CDR3 is built from 16 residues. The CDR3 sequence is CASSFPGGGTNYGYTF. The CDR3 bases are TGTGCCAGCAGTTTCCCCGGCGGGGGGACTAACTATGGCTACACCTTC.

This clonotype was counted a few times. The chain recombines TRBV18 with TRBJ2-1; TRBD1 matches 9 bases. This CDR3 has 16 amino acids. Germline V gene sequence: CDR1 KGHSH, CDR2 LQKENI. The V gene end was trimmed by 2 bases and the J gene end by 6 bases; junction bases not matched to a gene: 8. The CDR3 here is CASSPTPGQGPNEQFF. The CDR3, as DNA: TGTGCCAGCTCACCAACTCCGGGACAGGGCCCCAATGAGCAGTTCTTC.

CDR3 residues: CSANLAGGGTGELFF. In nucleotides, the CDR3 is TGCAGTGCTAACCTAGCGGGAGGGGGCACCGGGGAGCTGTTTTTT. The V call is TRBV20-1, the J call TRBJ2-2, with 12 bases lining up with TRBD2. Per the germline V gene, CDR1 is DFQATT and CDR2 is SNEGSKA (reference sequence). After removal of 4 bases from V and 4 bases from J, the junction contained 4 bases not matched to a gene. CDR3 size: 15 residues.

The chain recombines TRBV19 with TRBJ2-1, with 8 bases fitting TRBD2. This CDR3 comprises 15 residues. The trim removed 6 bases at V and 8 bases at J, leaving 12 bases unmatched. Germline V gene sequence: CDR1 LNHDA, CDR2 SQIVND (reference sequence). CDR3 amino acids: CASRTASGSWYEQFF. In nucleotides, the CDR3 is TGTGCCAGTAGGACCGCTAGCGGGTCGTGGTATGAGCAGTTCTTC.

In its sample, this clonotype was seen a few times. J is TRBJ2-7 and V is TRBV29-1; 14 nucleotides align to TRBD2. J lost 9 bases, V lost 6 bases, and 10 bases had no gene match. The CDR3 loop spans 14 amino acids. Germline CDR1 is SQVTM and CDR2 is ANQGSEA. The CDR3 coding sequence is TGCAGCGTAGAGCCGGGACTAGCGGGAGAAGGGCAGTACTTC. Translating gives CSVEPGLAGEGQYF.

CDR3 bases: TGTGCCAGCAGCCAGCCGGGACAGCTGGAGACCCAGTACTTC. This gives the protein CASSQPGQLETQYF. The rearrangement uses TRBV3-1 and TRBJ2-4; 7 nucleotides line up with TRBD1. The J call may be faulty, since TRBJ2-5 better matches the DNA end. The CDR3 is 14 residues long. Per the germline V gene, CDR1 is LGHDT and CDR2 is YNNKEL (reference sequence).

Only a few counts were recorded for this clonotype. The V call is TRBV6-1, the J call TRBJ2-7; 7 nucleotides align to TRBD1. Germline CDR1 is MNHNS and CDR2 is SASEGT. The length of the CDR3 is 14 residues. Unmatched junction bases numbered 10, after V lost 8 bases and J lost 3 bases. The CDR3 reads CASLGRGWDYEQYF. In DNA, the CDR3 is TGTGCCAGCTTAGGCAGGGGGTGGGACTACGAGCAGTACTTC.

This clonotype was detected a few times. The CDR3 region has the DNA TGTGCCAGCGACACGGAGAACAGGGGGCCGTCCACCTACGAGCAGTACTTC. This encodes CASDTENRGPSTYEQYF. This chain connects TRBV2 to TRBJ2-5; the match to TRBD1 covers 9 bases. The J call may not be correct, given that the DNA end is closer to TRBJ2-7. The CDR3 sequence is 17 residues long. The V gene's germline CDR1 is SNHLY and CDR2 FYNNEI.

The table lists this clonotype with a few counts. The chain recombines TRBV20-1 with TRBJ1-5; 8 nucleotides match TRBD1. V was clipped by 5 bases and J by 0 bases; unmatched bases: 12. Germline loops: CDR1 DFQATT, CDR2 SNEGSKA (reference sequence). The CDR3 is made up of 17 amino acids. The CDR3 region has the DNA TGCAGTGCTCTTACAGGGGGGCAGAGGTATAGCAATCAGCCCCAGCATTTT. Protein product: CSALTGGQRYSNQPQHF.